This TCR beta chain appears in the sequencing data of a study of T cells in localized non-small cell lung cancer. This CDR3 spans 15 amino acids. Germline CDR1 is SGHTA and CDR2 is FQGTGA. Trimming took off 0 bases at V and 1 base at J, with 9 bases between the two ends. Study-wide results and caveats: Turning up in adjacent lung were a median approximately 50 of the top 100 tumor clones. Because researchers sequenced only one region of the tumor, heterogeneity is still possible. Highest T cell clonality was seen in uninvolved adjacent lung, surpassing that measured in tumor.

Here immunoSEQ multiplex PCR was the method, and the copy in TCRdb shows in-frame clones only, minus some. The sample has tens of thousands of clones, approximately 83% seen once. Of note for this clone: The antigen is not known.

The clonotype originates from a man aged 35 to 69 with stage III lung adenocarcinoma. Specimen: peripheral blood mononuclear cells, collected before any cancer treatment. The chain carries TRBV7-3 and TRBJ2-5, with D hard to call. Written as DNA, the CDR3 is TGTGCCAGCAGCTTAACGTCGGGCAGCCAAGAGACCCAGTACTTC. This encodes CASSLTSGSQETQYF.